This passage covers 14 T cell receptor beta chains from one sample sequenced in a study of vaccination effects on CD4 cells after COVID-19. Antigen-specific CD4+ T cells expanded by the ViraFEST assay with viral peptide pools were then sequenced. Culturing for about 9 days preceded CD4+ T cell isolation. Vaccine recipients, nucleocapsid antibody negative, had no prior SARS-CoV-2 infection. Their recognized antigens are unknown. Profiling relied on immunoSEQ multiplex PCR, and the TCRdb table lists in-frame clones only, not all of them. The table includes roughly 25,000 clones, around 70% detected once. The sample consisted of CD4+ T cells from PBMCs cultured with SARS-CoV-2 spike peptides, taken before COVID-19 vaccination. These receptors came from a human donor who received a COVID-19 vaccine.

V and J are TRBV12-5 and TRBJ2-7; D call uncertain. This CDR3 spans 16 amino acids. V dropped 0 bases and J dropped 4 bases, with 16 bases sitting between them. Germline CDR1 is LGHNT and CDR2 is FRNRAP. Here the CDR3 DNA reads TGTGCTAGTGGTTTGGTACTCCACCTGAACGAATACGAGCAGTACTTC. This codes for CASGLVLHLNEYEQYF.

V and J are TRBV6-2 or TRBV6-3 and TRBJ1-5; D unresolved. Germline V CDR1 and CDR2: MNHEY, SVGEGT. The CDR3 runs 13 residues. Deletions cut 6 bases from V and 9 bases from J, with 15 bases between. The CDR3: CASSRGESLPQHF. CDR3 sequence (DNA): TGTGCCAGCAGCCGCGGGGAGTCTTTGCCCCAGCATTTT.

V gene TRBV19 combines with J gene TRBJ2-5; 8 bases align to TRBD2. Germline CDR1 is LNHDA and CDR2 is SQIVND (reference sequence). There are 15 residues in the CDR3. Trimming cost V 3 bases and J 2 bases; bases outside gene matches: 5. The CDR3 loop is CASSIGASGQETQYF. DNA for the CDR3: TGTGCCAGTAGTATCGGAGCTAGCGGGCAAGAGACCCAGTACTTC. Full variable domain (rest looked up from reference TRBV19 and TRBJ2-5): DGGITQSPKYLFRKEGQNVTLSCEQNLNHDAMYWYRQDPGQGLRLIYYSQIVNDFQKGDIAEGYSVSREKKESFPLTVTSAQKNPTAFYLCASSIGASGQETQYFGPGTRLLVL.

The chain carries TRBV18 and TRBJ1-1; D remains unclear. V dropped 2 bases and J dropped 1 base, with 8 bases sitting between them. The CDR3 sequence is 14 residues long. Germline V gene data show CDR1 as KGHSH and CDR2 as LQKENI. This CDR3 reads CASSPWDGNTEAFF. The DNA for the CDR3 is TGTGCCAGCTCACCATGGGATGGGAACACTGAAGCTTTCTTT.

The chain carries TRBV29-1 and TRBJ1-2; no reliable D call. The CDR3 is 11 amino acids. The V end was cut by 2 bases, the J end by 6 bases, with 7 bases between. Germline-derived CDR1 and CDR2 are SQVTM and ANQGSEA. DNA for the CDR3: TGCAGCGTTGAATATGGACATGGCTACACCTTC. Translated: CSVEYGHGYTF.

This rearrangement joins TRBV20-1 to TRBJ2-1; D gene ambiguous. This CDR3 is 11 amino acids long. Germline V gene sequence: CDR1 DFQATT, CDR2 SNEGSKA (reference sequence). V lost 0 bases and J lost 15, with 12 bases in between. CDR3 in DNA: TGCAGTGCTAGAGATTTCCCAGAGGTGTTCTTC. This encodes CSARDFPEVFF.

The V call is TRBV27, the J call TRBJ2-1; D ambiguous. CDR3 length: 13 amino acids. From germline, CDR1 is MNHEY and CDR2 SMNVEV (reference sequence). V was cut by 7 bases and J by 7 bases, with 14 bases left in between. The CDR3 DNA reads TGTGCCAGCACACCCGGGTTCGGGAATGAGCAGTTCTTC. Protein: CASTPGFGNEQFF.

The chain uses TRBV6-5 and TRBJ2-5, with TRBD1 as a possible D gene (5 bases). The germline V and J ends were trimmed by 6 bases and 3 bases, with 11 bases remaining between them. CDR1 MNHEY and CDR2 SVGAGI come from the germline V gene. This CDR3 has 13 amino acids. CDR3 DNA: TGTGCCAGCAGCCGGACAAAGGAAGAGACCCAGTACTTC. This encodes CASSRTKEETQYF.

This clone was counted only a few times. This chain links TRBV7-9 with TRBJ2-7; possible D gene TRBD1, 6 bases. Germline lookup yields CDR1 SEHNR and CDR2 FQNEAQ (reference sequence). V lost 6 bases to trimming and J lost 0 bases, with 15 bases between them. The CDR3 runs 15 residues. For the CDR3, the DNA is TGTGCCAGCAGTGGGGGCGACAGGAGCTCCTACGAGCAGTACTTC. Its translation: CASSGGDRSSYEQYF.

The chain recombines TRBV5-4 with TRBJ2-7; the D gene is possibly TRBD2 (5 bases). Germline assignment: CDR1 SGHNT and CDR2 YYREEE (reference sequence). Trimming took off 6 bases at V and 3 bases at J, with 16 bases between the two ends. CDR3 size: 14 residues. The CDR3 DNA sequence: TGTGCCAGCACCGATCGATCTAGCATCTACGAGCAGTACTTC. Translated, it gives CASTDRSSIYEQYF.

The CDR3 nucleotides are TGTGCCAGCAGCCCGGATCCAGGGGGCTACGAGCAGTACTTC. Translating it yields CASSPDPGGYEQYF. The chain combines TRBV11-3 with TRBJ2-7; TRBD1 agrees at 7 bases. Looked up from germline, CDR1 is SGHNT and CDR2 is YENEEA. This CDR3 has 14 residues. Unmatched junction bases numbered 7, after V lost 5 bases and J lost 3 bases. The complete variable domain, with remaining parts taken from reference TRBV11-3 and TRBJ2-7, reads EAGVVQSPRYKIIEKKQPVAFWCNPISGHNTLYWYLQNLGQGPELLIRYENEEAVDDSQLPKDRFSAERLKGVDSTLKIQPAELGDSAVYLCASSPDPGGYEQYFGPGTRLTVT.

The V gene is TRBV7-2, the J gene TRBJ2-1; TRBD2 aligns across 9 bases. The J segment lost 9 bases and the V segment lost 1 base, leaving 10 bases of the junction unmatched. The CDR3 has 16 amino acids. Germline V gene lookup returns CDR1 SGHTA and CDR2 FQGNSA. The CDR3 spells CASSLGGASGVFEQFF. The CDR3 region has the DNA TGTGCCAGCAGCTTAGGGGGGGCTAGCGGGGTCTTTGAGCAGTTCTTC.

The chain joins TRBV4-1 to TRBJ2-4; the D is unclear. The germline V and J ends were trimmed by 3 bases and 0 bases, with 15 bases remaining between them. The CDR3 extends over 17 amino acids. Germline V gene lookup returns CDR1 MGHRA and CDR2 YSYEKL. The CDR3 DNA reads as TGCGCCAGCAGCCAGTCGAACAAGGAAATAGCCAAAAACATTCAGTACTTC. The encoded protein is CASSQSNKEIAKNIQYF.

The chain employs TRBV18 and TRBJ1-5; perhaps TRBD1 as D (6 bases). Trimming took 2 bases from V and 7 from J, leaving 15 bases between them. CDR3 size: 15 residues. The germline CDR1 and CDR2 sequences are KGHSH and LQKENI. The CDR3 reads CASSPAGGAGQPQHF. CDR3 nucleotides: TGTGCCAGCTCACCAGCGGGGGGCGCTGGGCAGCCCCAGCATTTT. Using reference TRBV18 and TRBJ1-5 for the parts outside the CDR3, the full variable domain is NAGVMQNPRHLVRRRGQEARLRCSPMKGHSHVYWYRQLPEEGLKFMVYLQKENIIDESGMPKERFSAEFPKEGPSILRIQQVVRGDSAAYFCASSPAGGAGQPQHFGDGTRLSIL.